Following are 22 T cell receptor beta chains from one sample sequenced in a study of cytotoxic CD8 clonotypes in ibrutinib-treated CLL. The method was immunoSEQ multiplex PCR; TCRdb's version includes in-frame clones alone and lacks a portion of them. The profile shows about 300,000 clones, around 66% of them singletons. The sample consisted of PBMCs, taken after 36 months of ibrutinib treatment. The receptors stem from a human donor with chronic lymphocytic leukemia.

CDR3 DNA: TGTGCCAGCAGCGCCACTAGCGGGACTATATCGGGGGAGCAGTACTTC. Residues: CASSATSGTISGEQYF. The chain has TRBV7-6 and TRBJ2-7; 10 bases map to TRBD2. The germline V gene encodes CDR1 SGHVS and CDR2 FNYEAQ. The CDR3 runs 16 residues. V was clipped by 5 bases and J by 7 bases; unmatched bases: 14.

This clone has a handful of counts. This sequence joins TRBV5-6 and TRBJ2-1; D gene uncertain. Germline V gene sequence: CDR1 SGHDT, CDR2 YYEEEE. V lost 2 bases, J lost 4 bases, and 7 bases lay in between. CDR3 length: 13 residues. Here the CDR3 DNA reads TGTGCCAGCAGCTTTGACCGGTACAATGAGCAGTTCTTC. This sequence encodes CASSFDRYNEQFF.

The chain has TRBV11-2 and TRBJ2-7, with D perhaps matching TRBD1 (5 bases). V was trimmed by 1 base and J by 4 bases, leaving 14 bases between them. This CDR3 has 15 amino acids. From germline, CDR1 is SGHAT and CDR2 FQNNGV. CDR3 sequence: CASSLVFGASYEQYF. CDR3 sequence (DNA): TGTGCCAGCAGCTTAGTTTTTGGGGCGAGTTACGAGCAGTACTTC.

This clone came up a few times. J is TRBJ2-7 and V is TRBV6-1; 8 bases line up with TRBD1. The V gene's germline CDR1 is MNHNS and CDR2 SASEGT. V gave up 8 bases and J gave up 2 bases; unmatched junction bases: 8. The CDR3 covers 14 residues. The CDR3 is CASLRQGTAYEQYF. CDR3 DNA: TGTGCCAGCTTACGACAGGGGACGGCCTACGAGCAGTACTTC.

The chain uses TRBV4-1 and TRBJ1-4; TRBD1 aligns across 10 bases. Germline V gene lookup returns CDR1 MGHRA and CDR2 YSYEKL. The CDR3 covers 15 residues. Trimming took 1 base from V and 6 from J; bases not matched to a gene: 2. CDR3 in amino acids: CASSQVDRGHEKLFF. The DNA for the CDR3 is TGCGCCAGCAGCCAAGTCGACAGGGGGCATGAAAAACTGTTTTTT.

The J gene is TRBJ2-5, the V gene TRBV10-1; perhaps TRBD1 as D (6 bases). This CDR3 is built from 14 residues. V was shortened by 2 bases and J by 5 bases, with 12 bases between the two germline ends. The germline V gene has CDR1 WNHNN and CDR2 SYGVQD (reference sequence). CDR3 loop: CASSETGPGETQYF. The DNA for the CDR3 is TGCGCCAGCAGTGAGACAGGGCCGGGGGAGACCCAGTACTTC.

This chain links TRBV7-2 with TRBJ1-5; a weak D match, TRBD1 (5 bases). The CDR3 contains 15 residues. Germline V gene data show CDR1 as SGHTA and CDR2 as FQGNSA. With 5 bases removed from V and 2 bases from J, the gap between germline ends came to 13 bases. CDR3 sequence (DNA): TGTGCCAGCAGCAAGGGGCGCGTCGGCAATCAGCCCCAGCATTTT. Its protein is CASSKGRVGNQPQHF.

This clone was counted a few times. V and J are TRBV5-4 and TRBJ1-2; TRBD1 aligns across 7 bases. Trimming removed 4 bases from V and 6 bases from J; junction bases left unmatched: 6. Germline V gene data show CDR1 as SGHNT and CDR2 as YYREEE (reference sequence). The CDR3 is made up of 13 amino acids. The CDR3 is CASSPGQRDGYTF. DNA of the CDR3: TGTGCCAGCAGCCCGGGACAGAGGGATGGCTACACCTTC.

The J gene is TRBJ1-2, the V gene TRBV10-3, with D uncertain. Germline assignment: CDR1 ENHRY and CDR2 SYGVKD. The CDR3 spans 12 residues. V shed 6 bases and J shed 2 bases, with 7 bases lying between them. The CDR3 here is CAISSENYGYTF. CDR3 coding DNA: TGTGCCATCAGCTCAGAGAACTATGGCTACACCTTC.

This clone was observed once. The CDR3 DNA is TGCGCCAGCAGCCCTGGACATATAGAGACCCAGTACTTC. Its translation: CASSPGHIETQYF. This chain connects TRBV5-1 to TRBJ2-5, with D possibly TRBD1 on 5 matching bases. This CDR3 is built from 13 residues. Per the germline V gene, CDR1 is SGHRS and CDR2 is YFSETQ. The V end lost 4 bases, the J end lost 4 bases, and 11 bases lay between the germline ends.

The J gene is TRBJ2-1, the V gene TRBV7-9; perhaps TRBD2 as D (5 bases). V lost 7 bases, J lost 0 bases, and 10 bases lay in between. The CDR3 has 14 amino acids. Looked up from germline, CDR1 is SEHNR and CDR2 is FQNEAQ (reference sequence). This CDR3 reads CASTVDFSYNEQFF. Written as DNA, the CDR3 is TGTGCCAGCACCGTGGACTTCTCCTACAATGAGCAGTTCTTC.

The V gene is TRBV4-2, the J gene TRBJ2-4, with a possible D match to TRBD2 (5 bases). This CDR3 has 17 residues. Trimming removed 5 bases from V and 0 bases from J, with 17 bases in between. The germline V gene encodes CDR1 LGHNA and CDR2 YNFKEQ. The CDR3 region has the DNA TGTGCCAGCAGCGTACGCCCGAGCGGAAGAGCCAAAAACATTCAGTACTTC. Translating it yields CASSVRPSGRAKNIQYF.

The chain links TRBV19 to TRBJ2-3, with D perhaps assigned TRBD1 or TRBD2 (6 bases each). The CDR3 runs to 15 residues. The V end was cut by 5 bases, the J end by 1 base, with 13 bases between. Germline CDR1 is LNHDA and CDR2 is SQIVND (reference sequence). Written as DNA, the CDR3 is TGTGCCAGTAGTGTGGGGGGCCCCCGCACAGATACGCAGTATTTT. The encoded protein is CASSVGGPRTDTQYF. The full variable domain, with the rest looked up from reference TRBV19 and TRBJ2-3, is DGGITQSPKYLFRKEGQNVTLSCEQNLNHDAMYWYRQDPGQGLRLIYYSQIVNDFQKGDIAEGYSVSREKKESFPLTVTSAQKNPTAFYLCASSVGGPRTDTQYFGPGTRLTVL.

The gene calls are TRBV5-1 and TRBJ2-7; D possibly corresponds to TRBD1 (5 bases). V lost 5 bases to trimming and J lost 2 bases, with 8 bases between them. CDR3 size: 12 residues. The germline V gene has CDR1 SGHRS and CDR2 YFSETQ. CDR3 bases: TGCGCCAGCAGACAGGACACCTACGAGCAGTACTTC. This codes for CASRQDTYEQYF. Complete variable domain (other parts from reference TRBV5-1 and TRBJ2-7): KAGVTQTPRYLIKTRGQQVTLSCSPISGHRSVSWYQQTPGQGLQFLFEYFSETQRNKGNFPGRFSGRQFSNSRSEMNVSTLELGDSALYLCASRQDTYEQYFGPGTRLTVT.

The chain couples TRBV25-1 to TRBJ2-7; D is possibly TRBD2 (6 bases). This CDR3 is 13 amino acids long. The germline CDR1 and CDR2 sequences are MGHDK and SYGVNS. The V end lost 5 bases, the J end lost 4 bases, and 12 bases lay between the germline ends. For the CDR3, the DNA is TGTGCCAGCAGTAGAGCGGGTGGGTACGAGCAGTACTTC. This gives the protein CASSRAGGYEQYF.

This chain joins TRBV7-2 and TRBJ1-2; no reliable D call. The length of the CDR3 is 12 residues. From germline, CDR1 is SGHTA and CDR2 FQGNSA. The V and J ends lost 1 base and 7 bases respectively, with 7 bases between them. The CDR3 nucleotides read TGTGCCAGCAGCTTAGAATCGACTGGCTACACCTTC. The encoded protein is CASSLESTGYTF.

The chain combines TRBV29-1 with TRBJ1-3; TRBD1 matches at 8 bases. The germline CDR1 and CDR2 sequences are SQVTM and ANQGSEA. This CDR3 region has 14 residues. With 4 bases clipped from V and 4 bases from J, the junction kept 6 bases outside the gene matches. The CDR3 spells CSVGLRTGGNTIYF. The CDR3 DNA follows: TGCAGCGTTGGGCTGAGGACAGGGGGAAACACCATATATTTT.

This chain joins TRBV25-1 and TRBJ2-1; TRBD1 agrees at 8 bases. Germline V gene lookup returns CDR1 MGHDK and CDR2 SYGVNS. Unmatched junction bases numbered 7, after V lost 0 bases and J lost 3 bases. The CDR3 runs 17 residues. CDR3 bases: TGTGCCAGCAGTGAATATGGCAGGGGGCACCTCTACAATGAGCAGTTCTTC. Translating it yields CASSEYGRGHLYNEQFF.

This clone showed up just once. The chain carries TRBV11-2 and TRBJ2-5; D might be TRBD1 or TRBD2, each matching 5 bases. The DNA end favors TRBJ2-7, so the J call may be wrong. CDR3 length equals 16 residues. Per germline, CDR1 SGHAT and CDR2 FQNNGV. The CDR3, as DNA: TGTGCCAGCAGCTTAATCGTGAGGGGACCTTCCTACGAGCAGTACTTC. This gives the protein CASSLIVRGPSYEQYF.

A few counts support this clone. The CDR3 coding sequence is TGTGCCAGCAGCGTAGGATTGGTGACGAGACCCTACTACGAGCAGTACTTC. Its translation is CASSVGLVTRPYYEQYF. The chain employs TRBV9 and TRBJ2-7; D unresolved. CDR1 SGDLS and CDR2 YYNGEE come from the germline V gene. The germline V and J ends were trimmed by 0 bases and 3 bases, with 19 bases remaining between them. The CDR3 runs to 17 residues.

In its sample, this clone was seen a few times. The CDR3 nucleotides are TGCGCCAGCAGAGGGGACGGAGGGGCACCCCTCCACTTT. Residues: CASRGDGGAPLHF. The chain carries TRBV5-1 and TRBJ1-6; D possibly corresponds to TRBD1 (5 bases). Per germline, CDR1 SGHRS and CDR2 YFSETQ. V shed 5 bases and J shed 11 bases, with 14 bases lying between them. The CDR3 consists of 13 residues.

The V call is TRBV28, the J call TRBJ1-5, with a possible D match to TRBD1 (5 bases). Germline V CDR1 and CDR2: MDHEN, SYDVKM. Trimming removed 5 bases from V and 3 bases from J, with 14 bases in between. This CDR3 contains 15 residues. CDR3 in DNA: TGTGCCAGCAGTGTCCCGTGGGGGGTCAATCAGCCCCAGCATTTT. This gives the protein CASSVPWGVNQPQHF. The whole variable domain, remainder taken from reference TRBV28 and TRBJ1-5, is DVKVTQSSRYLVKRTGEKVFLECVQDMDHENMFWYRQDPGLGLRLIYFSYDVKMKEKGDIPEGYSVSREKKERFSLILESASTNQTSMYLCASSVPWGVNQPQHFGDGTRLSIL.